This T cell receptor (beta chain) was retrieved from a study of OX40 agonist ivuxolimab in advanced cancers. About the research overall: The diagnoses of dose-escalation patients were hepatocellular carcinoma, melanoma, renal cell or head and neck cancer.

Measured with immunoSEQ multiplex PCR; TCRdb has only the in-frame clones, and not every one. The table has about 56,000 clones, about four fifths seen once; the top ten hold around 4.3%. CDR3 length: 16 amino acids. Germline assignment: CDR1 SQVTM and CDR2 ANQGSEA. The V end lost 0 bases, the J end lost 0 bases, and 12 bases lay between the germline ends. This clone occurred a few times. The sequence came from an adult with an advanced solid tumor such as melanoma, head and neck, liver or kidney cancer. V gene TRBV29-1 combines with J gene TRBJ2-1, with a weak D call TRBD1 (6 bases). This specimen was CD4+ or CD8+ T cells sorted from blood, taken in a trial of the OX40 agonist ivuxolimab. The CDR3 coding sequence is TGCAGCGTTGAAGAACCGGACAGATCCTCCTACAATGAGCAGTTCTTC. Translating it yields CSVEEPDRSSYNEQFF.